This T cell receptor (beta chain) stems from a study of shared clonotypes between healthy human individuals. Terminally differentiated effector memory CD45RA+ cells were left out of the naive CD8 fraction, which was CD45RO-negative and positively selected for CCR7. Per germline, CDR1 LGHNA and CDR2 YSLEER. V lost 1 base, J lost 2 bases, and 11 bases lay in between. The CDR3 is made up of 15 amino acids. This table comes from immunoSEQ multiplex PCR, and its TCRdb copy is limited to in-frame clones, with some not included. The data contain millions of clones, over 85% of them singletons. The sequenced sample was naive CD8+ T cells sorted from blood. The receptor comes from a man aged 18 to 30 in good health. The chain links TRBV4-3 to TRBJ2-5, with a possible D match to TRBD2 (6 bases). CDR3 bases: TGCGCCAGCAGCCAAGTACTAGCAGAGCAAGAGACCCAGTACTTC. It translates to CASSQVLAEQETQYF.